The 5 T cell receptor beta chains below were found in one sample sequenced in a study of metastatic and nonmetastatic thyroid tumors. Every patient was untreated before thyroid surgery. Using MiXCR, TCRdb reanalyzed the PCR reads. Here the sample spans approximately 21,000 clones, about 25% being singletons. The sample consisted of tumor tissue. The origin of the receptors is a female donor with papillary thyroid cancer or a benign thyroid nodule (not recorded which). Some clones in this sample may be carry-over from other donors' samples.

Points on this clone: At one end the junction does not follow the germline gene, possibly because of a read error. The chain recombines TRBV4-1 with TRBJ2-5, with 7 bases lining up with TRBD2. Per the germline V gene, CDR1 is MGHRA and CDR2 is YSYEKL. The CDR3 is 16 residues long. Here the CDR3 DNA reads TGCGCCAGCGGAGGGGAGGCGGGGGTCAACCAAGAGACCAAGTACTTC. It translates to CASGGEAGVNQETKYF.

This clone has ten or more counts. V gene TRBV2 combines with J gene TRBJ2-1, with D hard to call. The V end was cut by 4 bases, the J end by 4 bases, with 5 bases between. The CDR3 extends over 12 amino acids. Germline CDR1 is SNHLY and CDR2 is FYNNEI. DNA for the CDR3: TGTGCCAGCAGTGGTCGGTACAATGAGCAGTTCTTC. Amino acid sequence: CASSGRYNEQFF.

This clone appeared many times. V gene TRBV7-2 combines with J gene TRBJ1-6; D is possibly TRBD1 (5 bases). The CDR3 runs 16 residues. The germline V gene has CDR1 SGHTA and CDR2 FQGNSA. V dropped 7 bases and J dropped 5 bases, with 18 bases sitting between them. The CDR3 here is CASNLDGGGNNSPLHF. The CDR3, as DNA: TGTGCCAGCAACCTGGATGGGGGGGGTAATAATTCACCCCTCCACTTT.

This clone was detected many times. Germline and junction disagree at one end, which may indicate a read error. The chain links TRBV6-1 to TRBJ2-1, with 11 bases lining up with TRBD1. The length of the CDR3 is 13 residues. Germline V CDR1 and CDR2: MNHNS, SASEGT. The DNA of the CDR3 is TGTGCCAGCAGTTCTGGGGCCGGGACAGGGGGTCTCTTC. This codes for CASSSGAGTGGLF.

This chain joins TRBV11-1 and TRBJ2-1; D is undetermined. V lost 1 base and J lost 8, with 15 bases in between. The V gene's germline CDR1 is SGHAT and CDR2 FQDESV (reference sequence). The CDR3 totals 15 residues. CDR3 loop: CASSLEATPIDEQFF. Here the CDR3 DNA reads TGTGCCAGCAGCTTAGAGGCCACCCCTATCGATGAGCAGTTCTTC.